This record looks at one T cell receptor beta chain sequence and its context. Its antigen is unidentified. Sequenced by immunoSEQ multiplex PCR; TCRdb stores in-frame clones only, minus some. Altogether about 33,000 clones are present, around 90% being singletons, with the ten largest covering under 6.5%. These data originate in a study of T cells in localized non-small cell lung cancer. Study observations and caveats: Median around 54 top-100 tumor clones were shared with paired adjacent lung. Tumor samples were not multi-region, leaving intratumor heterogeneity unexcluded. The study found T cell clonality highest in uninvolved adjacent lung, above tumor.

Trimming at V came to 4 bases and at J to 0 bases, leaving 17 bases not matched to a gene. The CDR3 is 21 amino acids. In germline, CDR1 is KGHSH, CDR2 LQKENI. The sample here was PBMCs, taken before any cancer treatment. The clonotype comes from a man between 40 and 70 years old with stage II lung adenocarcinoma. The chain couples TRBV18 to TRBJ2-6; 8 positions match TRBD2. The CDR3 region is CASSLAGPTSGRASGANVLTF. The CDR3 DNA sequence: TGTGCCAGCTCACTCGCCGGCCCCACAAGCGGGAGAGCCTCTGGGGCCAACGTCCTGACTTTC.